The rows below give T cell receptor beta chains drawn from one sample of a study of long-term antiretroviral therapy in people with HIV. The method was immunoSEQ multiplex PCR; TCRdb's version includes in-frame clones alone and lacks a portion of them. The sample contains about 24,000 clones, about nine tenths of which appear only once. The starting material was unsorted PBMCs, obtained 1.8 years before starting antiretroviral therapy. The receptors shown here come from a man in his forties or fifties with HIV. CDR3s include the opening cysteine and the closing phenylalanine or tryptophan. A D gene is named only where the DNA matches it firmly. Expanded clones get a size class; other rows say once, few or many, or leave the size out.

cdr3_nt: TGTGCCAGCGCAGGACCCGCTAAAGAGACCCAGTACTTC; cdr3_aa: CASAGPAKETQYF; v_call: TRBV21-1; clone_size: -; j_call: TRBJ2-5; d_call: -
cdr3_nt: TGTGCCAGCAGCCCTCAGGGGACCCAGTACTTC; cdr3_aa: CASSPQGTQYF; v_call: TRBV7-2; clone_size: -; j_call: TRBJ2-5; d_call: -
cdr3_nt: TGTGCCAGCAGACGGACGGGATACAATGAGCAGTTCTTC; cdr3_aa: CASRRTGYNEQFF; v_call: TRBV6-5; clone_size: once; j_call: TRBJ2-1; d_call: -
cdr3_nt: TGTGCCAGCGGGGCAGGCATCAATGAGCAGTTCTTC; cdr3_aa: CASGAGINEQFF; v_call: TRBV5-6; clone_size: -; j_call: TRBJ2-1; d_call: -
cdr3_nt: TGTGCCAGCTCACCCGGGACAGGTGACTACGAGCAGTACTTC; cdr3_aa: CASSPGTGDYEQYF; v_call: TRBV18; clone_size: -; j_call: TRBJ2-7; d_call: TRBD1
cdr3_nt: TGTGCCAGCAGCCCCAGCTCCTACAATGAGCAGTTCTTC; cdr3_aa: CASSPSSYNEQFF; v_call: TRBV6-1; clone_size: -; j_call: TRBJ2-1; d_call: -
cdr3_nt: TGTGCTAGTGGTTTGTCGAGGCTAACTCTTTATCAAGAGGGCAATGAGCAGTTCTTC; cdr3_aa: CASGLSRLTLYQEGNEQFF; v_call: TRBV12-5; clone_size: once; j_call: TRBJ2-1; d_call: -
cdr3_nt: TGTGCCAGCAGCCCCAGGACTAGCGGGAGAGAGACCCAGTACTTC; cdr3_aa: CASSPRTSGRETQYF; v_call: TRBV7-2; clone_size: -; j_call: TRBJ2-5; d_call: TRBD2
cdr3_nt: TGTGCCAGCAGCTCGAGGGACAGGGCCCGGGAGCTGTTTTTT; cdr3_aa: CASSSRDRARELFF; v_call: TRBV9; clone_size: -; j_call: TRBJ2-2; d_call: TRBD1
cdr3_nt: TGTGCCAGCAGTTCTAGCAGGGGATCTGGAAACACCATATATTTT; cdr3_aa: CASSSSRGSGNTIYF; v_call: TRBV27; clone_size: -; j_call: TRBJ1-3; d_call: -
cdr3_nt: TGTGCCAGCTCACGTCCACAGAGACCTGGCTACGAGCAGTACTTC; cdr3_aa: CASSRPQRPGYEQYF; v_call: TRBV18; clone_size: -; j_call: TRBJ2-7; d_call: -
cdr3_nt: TGCGCCAGCAGCGTACTAGCGGGGGCCGGGGATACGCAGTATTTT; cdr3_aa: CASSVLAGAGDTQYF; v_call: TRBV5-1; clone_size: -; j_call: TRBJ2-3; d_call: TRBD2
cdr3_nt: TGTGCCAGCAGCTTAGTGCTCGTTGGGGGTTACTATGGCTACACCTTC; cdr3_aa: CASSLVLVGGYYGYTF; v_call: TRBV7-2; clone_size: -; j_call: TRBJ1-2; d_call: -
cdr3_nt: TGTGCCAGCAGCCCACCCGCAACAGGTGCCTATGGCTACACCTTC; cdr3_aa: CASSPPATGAYGYTF; v_call: TRBV7-9; clone_size: -; j_call: TRBJ1-2; d_call: -
cdr3_nt: TGCGCCAGCAGCAAACTAGCGGGAGACCTTGGGATCTTC; cdr3_aa: CASSKLAGDLGIF; v_call: TRBV4-1; clone_size: once; j_call: TRBJ2-1; d_call: TRBD2
cdr3_nt: TGTGCCAGCAGCTTAATGAGACGGGGGACAGGGGTTGCTGAGCAGTTCTTC; cdr3_aa: CASSLMRRGTGVAEQFF; v_call: TRBV7-3; clone_size: -; j_call: TRBJ2-1; d_call: TRBD1
cdr3_nt: TGTGCCAGCAGCCAGCCCAGAGGTGAGGATGAGACCCAGTACTTC; cdr3_aa: CASSQPRGEDETQYF; v_call: TRBV6-5; clone_size: once; j_call: TRBJ2-5; d_call: -
cdr3_nt: TGTGCCAGCAGCGCGGAGCAGGCCACAGATACGCAGTATTTT; cdr3_aa: CASSAEQATDTQYF; v_call: TRBV9; clone_size: -; j_call: TRBJ2-3; d_call: -
cdr3_nt: TGCGCCAGCAGCTTGAGTACAGGGGGCATGAACACTGAAGCTTTCTTT; cdr3_aa: CASSLSTGGMNTEAFF; v_call: TRBV5-1; clone_size: -; j_call: TRBJ1-1; d_call: TRBD1
cdr3_nt: TGTGCCTGGAGTGAGGGACTAGCGGGAGAGGTGGAGACCCAGTACTTC; cdr3_aa: CAWSEGLAGEVETQYF; v_call: TRBV30; clone_size: -; j_call: TRBJ2-5; d_call: TRBD2
cdr3_nt: TGTGCCAGCGGACAGGGGGGCTATGGCTACACCTTC; cdr3_aa: CASGQGGYGYTF; v_call: TRBV13; clone_size: -; j_call: TRBJ1-2; d_call: TRBD1
cdr3_nt: TGTGCCTGGAGTACATTAGGGAACACCATATATTTT; cdr3_aa: CAWSTLGNTIYF; v_call: TRBV30; clone_size: -; j_call: TRBJ1-3; d_call: -
cdr3_nt: TGTGCCAGCTACAGACAGGGTTCTATTACCTACGAGCAGTACTTC; cdr3_aa: CASYRQGSITYEQYF; v_call: TRBV28; clone_size: -; j_call: TRBJ2-7; d_call: TRBD1
cdr3_nt: TGTGCCAGCTCACCAACAAGGTCTCTTGAGCCCCAGCATTTT; cdr3_aa: CASSPTRSLEPQHF; v_call: TRBV18; clone_size: -; j_call: TRBJ1-5; d_call: -
cdr3_nt: TGTGCCATCAGTGGTTCAGGGGATTGGCAGTTCTTC; cdr3_aa: CAISGSGDWQFF; v_call: TRBV10-3; clone_size: -; j_call: TRBJ2-1; d_call: -
cdr3_nt: TGTGCCAGCAGTTTGGGGCTGGGCTTATTGTACTTC; cdr3_aa: CASSLGLGLLYF; v_call: TRBV27; clone_size: -; j_call: TRBJ2-7; d_call: -
cdr3_nt: TGCGCCAGCAGCCCGACTAGCGGTAACAATGAGCAGTTCTTC; cdr3_aa: CASSPTSGNNEQFF; v_call: TRBV5-1; clone_size: once; j_call: TRBJ2-1; d_call: TRBD2
cdr3_nt: TGCGCCAGCAGCGCGGACAGGGGAGATCAGCCCCAGCATTTT; cdr3_aa: CASSADRGDQPQHF; v_call: TRBV5-1; clone_size: once; j_call: TRBJ1-5; d_call: TRBD1
cdr3_nt: TGTGCCAGCAGGCCCAGGCCGAGCTCCTACGAGCAGTACTTC; cdr3_aa: CASRPRPSSYEQYF; v_call: TRBV6-5; clone_size: -; j_call: TRBJ2-7; d_call: -
cdr3_nt: TGTGCCAGCAGTTTGAACAGGGGGGTCTACGAGCAGTACTTC; cdr3_aa: CASSLNRGVYEQYF; v_call: TRBV6-5; clone_size: -; j_call: TRBJ2-7; d_call: TRBD1
cdr3_nt: TGTGCCAGCAGTCCCCGGGACTGGGATCAGCCCCAGCATTTT; cdr3_aa: CASSPRDWDQPQHF; v_call: TRBV27; clone_size: -; j_call: TRBJ1-5; d_call: -
cdr3_nt: TGTGCCAGCAGCCCCTTGGCGGGGTTCGTGCAGACCCAGTACTTC; cdr3_aa: CASSPLAGFVQTQYF; v_call: TRBV7-2; clone_size: -; j_call: TRBJ2-5; d_call: -
cdr3_nt: TGTGCCAGTAGCCGAAACCCGACTAGCGGGAGCAGGGAGCAGTACTTC; cdr3_aa: CASSRNPTSGSREQYF; v_call: TRBV19; clone_size: -; j_call: TRBJ2-7; d_call: TRBD2
cdr3_nt: TGTGCCAGTACGAAGGGGTTCCTAGAACAGCCCCAGCATTTT; cdr3_aa: CASTKGFLEQPQHF; v_call: TRBV19; clone_size: -; j_call: TRBJ1-5; d_call: -
cdr3_nt: TGTGCCAGCTCCCTGGACAGGGCCAAAAACATTCAGTACTTC; cdr3_aa: CASSLDRAKNIQYF; v_call: TRBV18; clone_size: -; j_call: TRBJ2-4; d_call: TRBD1
cdr3_nt: TGTGCCAGTAGTATAGATCCCCGGGGCACAGATACGCAGTATTTT; cdr3_aa: CASSIDPRGTDTQYF; v_call: TRBV19; clone_size: -; j_call: TRBJ2-3; d_call: -
cdr3_nt: TGTGCCAGCACCAGTTTTTATGGTGAAAAACTGTTTTTT; cdr3_aa: CASTSFYGEKLFF; v_call: TRBV6-1; clone_size: -; j_call: TRBJ1-4; d_call: -
cdr3_nt: TGTGCCAGCTCACTAAGAATAACTAATGAAAAACTGTTTTTT; cdr3_aa: CASSLRITNEKLFF; v_call: TRBV18; clone_size: -; j_call: TRBJ1-4; d_call: -
cdr3_nt: TGTGCCAGCAGCTACCGGGACGAGCAGTTCTTC; cdr3_aa: CASSYRDEQFF; v_call: TRBV7-9; clone_size: -; j_call: TRBJ2-1; d_call: -
cdr3_nt: TGCGCCAGCAGCTTTCAAGGACTAGTAGAGACCCAGTACTTC; cdr3_aa: CASSFQGLVETQYF; v_call: TRBV5-1; clone_size: once; j_call: TRBJ2-5; d_call: TRBD2
cdr3_nt: TGTGCCAGCAGTGAGGAAGCTGGAAACACCATATATTTT; cdr3_aa: CASSEEAGNTIYF; v_call: TRBV2; clone_size: once; j_call: TRBJ1-3; d_call: -
cdr3_nt: TGTGCCAGCAGCCAAGATTTGGGAGGGGATGACTATGGCTACACCTTC; cdr3_aa: CASSQDLGGDDYGYTF; v_call: TRBV14; clone_size: -; j_call: TRBJ1-2; d_call: -
cdr3_nt: TGTGCCAGCAGCTTGGGACAGACGCAAGAGACCCAGTACTTC; cdr3_aa: CASSLGQTQETQYF; v_call: TRBV5-5; clone_size: -; j_call: TRBJ2-5; d_call: -
cdr3_nt: TGTGCCAGCAGCCACATTCTTCAGGGTGGGGATGAAAAACTGTTTTTT; cdr3_aa: CASSHILQGGDEKLFF; v_call: TRBV11-2; clone_size: -; j_call: TRBJ1-4; d_call: -
cdr3_nt: TGTGCCAGCAACCCTCGGGTGGGTGAGCAGTACTTC; cdr3_aa: CASNPRVGEQYF; v_call: TRBV6-5; clone_size: -; j_call: TRBJ2-7; d_call: -
cdr3_nt: TGTGCCAGCAGTTACGCGGAGACCCAGTACTTC; cdr3_aa: CASSYAETQYF; v_call: TRBV6-5; clone_size: once; j_call: TRBJ2-5; d_call: -
cdr3_nt: TGTGCCAGCAGCTCCGGGACTAGCGGGACCAAAAACATTCAGTACTTC; cdr3_aa: CASSSGTSGTKNIQYF; v_call: TRBV5-4; clone_size: -; j_call: TRBJ2-4; d_call: TRBD2
cdr3_nt: TGTGCCAGTAGTATCGGTCCTAGCGCGATTATACCTGACGAGCAGTACTTC; cdr3_aa: CASSIGPSAIIPDEQYF; v_call: TRBV19; clone_size: -; j_call: TRBJ2-7; d_call: -
cdr3_nt: TGTGCCAGTTCCCGCGGGGGACAGGGGTATCAGCCCCAGCATTTT; cdr3_aa: CASSRGGQGYQPQHF; v_call: TRBV19; clone_size: -; j_call: TRBJ1-5; d_call: TRBD1
cdr3_nt: TGTGCCTACGGGGGGGGAACCTACGAGCAGTACTTC; cdr3_aa: CAYGGGTYEQYF; v_call: TRBV30; clone_size: few; j_call: TRBJ2-7; d_call: TRBD2
cdr3_nt: TGTGCCAGCAGCTTAGCCCCCGGACAGGCGGGCTACGAGCAGTACTTC; cdr3_aa: CASSLAPGQAGYEQYF; v_call: TRBV7-8; clone_size: -; j_call: TRBJ2-7; d_call: TRBD1
cdr3_nt: TGTGCCAGCAGTTCCCGACTAGCGGGAGGCCACGAGCAGTACTTC; cdr3_aa: CASSSRLAGGHEQYF; v_call: TRBV6-5; clone_size: -; j_call: TRBJ2-7; d_call: TRBD2
cdr3_nt: TGTGCCTCCAGGACAGGGGGTCTTGGCTACACCTTC; cdr3_aa: CASRTGGLGYTF; v_call: TRBV6-5; clone_size: -; j_call: TRBJ1-2; d_call: TRBD1
cdr3_nt: TGTGCCAGCAGTACGAGCGGGGACGTAAACATTCAGTACTTC; cdr3_aa: CASSTSGDVNIQYF; v_call: TRBV6-5; clone_size: -; j_call: TRBJ2-4; d_call: TRBD2
cdr3_nt: TGCGCCAGCAGCTTTAATCAGGGGATTTCGGACACTGAAGCTTTCTTT; cdr3_aa: CASSFNQGISDTEAFF; v_call: TRBV5-1; clone_size: -; j_call: TRBJ1-1; d_call: -